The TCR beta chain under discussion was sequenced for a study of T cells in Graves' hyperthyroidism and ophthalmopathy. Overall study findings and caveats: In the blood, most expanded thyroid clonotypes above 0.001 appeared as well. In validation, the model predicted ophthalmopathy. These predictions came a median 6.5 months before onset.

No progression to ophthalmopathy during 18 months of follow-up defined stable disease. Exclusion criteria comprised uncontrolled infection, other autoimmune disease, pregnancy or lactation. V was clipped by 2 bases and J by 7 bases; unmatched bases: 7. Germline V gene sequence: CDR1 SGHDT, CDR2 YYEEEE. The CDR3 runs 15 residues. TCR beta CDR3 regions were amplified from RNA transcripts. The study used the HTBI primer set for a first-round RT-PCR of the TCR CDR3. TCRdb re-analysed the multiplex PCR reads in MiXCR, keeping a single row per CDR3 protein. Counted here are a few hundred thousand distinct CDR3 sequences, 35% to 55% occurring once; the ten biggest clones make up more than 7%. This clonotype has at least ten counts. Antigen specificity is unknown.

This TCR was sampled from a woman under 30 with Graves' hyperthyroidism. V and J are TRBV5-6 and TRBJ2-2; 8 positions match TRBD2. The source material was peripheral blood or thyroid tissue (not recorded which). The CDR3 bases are TGTGCCAGCAGCTTCCCGCCGGGGGGGAGCGGGGAGCTGTTTTTT. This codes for CASSFPPGGSGELFF.